The source of this T cell receptor (beta chain) is a study of T cells in women clearing cervical HPV infection. The repertoire was sequenced with immunoSEQ multiplex PCR; TCRdb's copy has only in-frame clones and lacks some. This sample contains approximately 31,000 clones. V dropped 1 base and J dropped 2; count of bases not matched to a gene: 4. The CDR3 extends over 15 amino acids. The germline CDR1 and CDR2 sequences are SGHTA and FQGNSA. Turning to this clone: The missing CDR3 end, 3 residues past where the read stops, is filled in from the germline J gene.

The chain has TRBV7-2 and TRBJ2-7, with 8 bases lining up with TRBD1. The sample comprised blood buffy coat. The source is a woman aged 18-70 years with a cervical HPV16 infection that either progressed to CIN3+ or cleared (not recorded which). This CDR3 reads CASSLGTGLTYEQYF. The DNA read from the CDR3 is TGTGCCAGCAGCTTAGGGACAGGGCTCACCTACGAG.